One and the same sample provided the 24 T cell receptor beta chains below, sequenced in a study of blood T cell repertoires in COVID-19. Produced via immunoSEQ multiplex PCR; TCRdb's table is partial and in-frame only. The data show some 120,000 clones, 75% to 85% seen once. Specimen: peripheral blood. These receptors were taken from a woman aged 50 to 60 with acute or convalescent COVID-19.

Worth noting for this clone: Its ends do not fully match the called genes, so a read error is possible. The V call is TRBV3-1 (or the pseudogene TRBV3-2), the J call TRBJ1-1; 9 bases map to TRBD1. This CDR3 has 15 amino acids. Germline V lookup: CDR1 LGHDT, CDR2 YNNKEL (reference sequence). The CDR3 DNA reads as TGTGCCAGCAGCGAAGACAGGGGGGATACCACTGAAGCTTTCTTT. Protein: CASSEDRGDTTEAFF.

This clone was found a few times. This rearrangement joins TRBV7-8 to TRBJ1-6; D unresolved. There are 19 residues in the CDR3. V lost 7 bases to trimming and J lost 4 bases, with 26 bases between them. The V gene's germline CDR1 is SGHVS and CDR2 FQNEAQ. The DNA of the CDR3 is TGTGCCAGCACCGGACTAGCGGGAAGGGTAGTATCTTATAATTCACCCCTCCACTTT. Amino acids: CASTGLAGRVVSYNSPLHF.

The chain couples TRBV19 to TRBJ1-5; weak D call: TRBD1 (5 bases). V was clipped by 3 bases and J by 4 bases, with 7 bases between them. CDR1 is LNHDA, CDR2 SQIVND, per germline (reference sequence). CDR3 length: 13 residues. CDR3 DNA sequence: TGTGCCAGTAGTATTCGGGGGAATCAGCCCCAGCATTTT. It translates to CASSIRGNQPQHF.

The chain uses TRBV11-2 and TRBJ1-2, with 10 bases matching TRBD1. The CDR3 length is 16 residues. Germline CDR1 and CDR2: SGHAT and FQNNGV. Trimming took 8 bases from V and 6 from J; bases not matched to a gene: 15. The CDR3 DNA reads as TGTGCCAGCTCCCGGGACAGGGGTCCCCTCGGGAATGGCTACACCTTC. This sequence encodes CASSRDRGPLGNGYTF.

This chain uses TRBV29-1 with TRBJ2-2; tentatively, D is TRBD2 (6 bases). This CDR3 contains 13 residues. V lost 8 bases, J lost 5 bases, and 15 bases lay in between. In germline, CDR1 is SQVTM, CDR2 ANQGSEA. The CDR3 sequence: CSLRDSETGELFF. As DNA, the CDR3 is TGCAGCCTCCGGGACTCCGAGACCGGGGAGCTGTTTTTT.

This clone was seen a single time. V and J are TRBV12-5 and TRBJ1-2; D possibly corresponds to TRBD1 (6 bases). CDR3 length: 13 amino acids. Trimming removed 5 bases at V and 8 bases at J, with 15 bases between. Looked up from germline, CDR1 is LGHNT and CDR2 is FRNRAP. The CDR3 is CASGAYRAGGYTF. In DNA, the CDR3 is TGTGCTAGTGGTGCGTACAGGGCTGGCGGCTACACCTTC.

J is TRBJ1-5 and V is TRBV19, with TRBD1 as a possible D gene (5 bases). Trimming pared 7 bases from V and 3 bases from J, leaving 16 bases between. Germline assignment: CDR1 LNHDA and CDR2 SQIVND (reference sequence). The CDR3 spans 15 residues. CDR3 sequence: CASKRGDSVNQPQHF. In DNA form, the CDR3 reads TGTGCCAGTAAAAGAGGAGACAGCGTCAATCAGCCCCAGCATTTT.

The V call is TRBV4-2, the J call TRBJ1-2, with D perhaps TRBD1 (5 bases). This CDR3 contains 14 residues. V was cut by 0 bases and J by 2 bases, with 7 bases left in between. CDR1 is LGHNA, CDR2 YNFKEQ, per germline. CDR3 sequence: CASSQDGANYGYTF. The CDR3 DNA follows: TGTGCCAGCAGCCAAGATGGGGCCAACTATGGCTACACCTTC.

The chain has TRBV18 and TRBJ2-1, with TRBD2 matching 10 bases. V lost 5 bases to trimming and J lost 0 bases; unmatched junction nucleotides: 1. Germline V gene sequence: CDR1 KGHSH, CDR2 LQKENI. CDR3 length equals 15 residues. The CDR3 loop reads CASSRTSGSYNEQFF. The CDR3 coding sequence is TGTGCCAGCTCAAGGACTAGCGGCTCCTACAATGAGCAGTTCTTC. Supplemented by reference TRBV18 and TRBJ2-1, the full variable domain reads NAGVMQNPRHLVRRRGQEARLRCSPMKGHSHVYWYRQLPEEGLKFMVYLQKENIIDESGMPKERFSAEFPKEGPSILRIQQVVRGDSAAYFCASSRTSGSYNEQFFGPGTRLTVL.

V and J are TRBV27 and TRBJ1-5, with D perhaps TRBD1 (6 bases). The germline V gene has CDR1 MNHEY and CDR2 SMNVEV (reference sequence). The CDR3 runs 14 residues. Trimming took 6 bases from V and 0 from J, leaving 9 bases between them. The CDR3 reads CASRRTVSNQPQHF. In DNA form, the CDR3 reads TGTGCCAGCAGGCGGACAGTTAGCAATCAGCCCCAGCATTTT.

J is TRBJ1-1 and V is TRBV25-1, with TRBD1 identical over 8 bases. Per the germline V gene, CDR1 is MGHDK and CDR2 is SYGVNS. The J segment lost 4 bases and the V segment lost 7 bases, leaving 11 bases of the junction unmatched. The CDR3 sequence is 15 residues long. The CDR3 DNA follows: TGTGCCAGCATTAGACAGGGGAATGACGCCACTGAAGCTTTCTTT. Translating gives CASIRQGNDATEAFF.

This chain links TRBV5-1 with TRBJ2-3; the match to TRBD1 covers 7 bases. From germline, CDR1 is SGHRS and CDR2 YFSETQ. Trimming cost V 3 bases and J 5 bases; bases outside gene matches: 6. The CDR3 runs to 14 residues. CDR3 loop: CASSWGTVRDTQYF. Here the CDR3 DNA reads TGCGCCAGCAGCTGGGGGACAGTGAGAGATACGCAGTATTTT.

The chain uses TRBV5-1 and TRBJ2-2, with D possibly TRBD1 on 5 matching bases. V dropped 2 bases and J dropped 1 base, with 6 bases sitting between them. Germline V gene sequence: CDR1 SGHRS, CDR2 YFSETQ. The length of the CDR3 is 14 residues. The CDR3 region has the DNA TGCGCCAGCAGCTTAACAGGGAACACCGGGGAGCTGTTTTTT. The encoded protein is CASSLTGNTGELFF.

In nucleotides, the CDR3 is TGTGCCAGCAGGGACCGACAGGGTCTACAGCCCCAGCATTTT. This translates into CASRDRQGLQPQHF. This chain links TRBV6-5 with TRBJ1-5, with TRBD1 matching over 7 bases. The junction had 9 bases not matched to a gene; V was cut back by 6 bases and J by 7 bases. The CDR3 runs to 14 residues. Germline assignment: CDR1 MNHEY and CDR2 SVGAGI.

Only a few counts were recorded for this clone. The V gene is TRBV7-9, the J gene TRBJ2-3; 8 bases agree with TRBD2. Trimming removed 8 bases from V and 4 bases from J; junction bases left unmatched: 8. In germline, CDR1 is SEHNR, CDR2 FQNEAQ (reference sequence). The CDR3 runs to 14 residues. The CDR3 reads CASAGGLTADTQYF. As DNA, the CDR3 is TGTGCCAGCGCGGGGGGCCTAACCGCAGATACGCAGTATTTT.

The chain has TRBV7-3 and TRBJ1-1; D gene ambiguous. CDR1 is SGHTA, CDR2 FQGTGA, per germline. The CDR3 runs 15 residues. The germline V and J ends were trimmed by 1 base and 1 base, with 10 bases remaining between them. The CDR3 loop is CASSLKFGQNTEAFF. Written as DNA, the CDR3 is TGTGCCAGCAGCTTAAAATTTGGGCAGAACACTGAAGCTTTCTTT. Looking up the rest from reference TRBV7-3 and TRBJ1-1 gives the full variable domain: GAGVSQTPSNKVTEKGKYVELRCDPISGHTALYWYRQSLGQGPEFLIYFQGTGAADDSGLPNDRFFAVRPEGSVSTLKIQRTERGDSAVYLCASSLKFGQNTEAFFGQGTRLTVV.

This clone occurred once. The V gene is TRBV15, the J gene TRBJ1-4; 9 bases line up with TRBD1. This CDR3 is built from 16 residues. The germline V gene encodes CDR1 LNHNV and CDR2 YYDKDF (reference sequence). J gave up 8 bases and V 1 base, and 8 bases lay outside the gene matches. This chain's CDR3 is CATSRGTTGGREKLFF. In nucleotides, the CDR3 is TGTGCCACCAGCAGAGGCACGACAGGGGGGCGGGAAAAACTGTTTTTT.

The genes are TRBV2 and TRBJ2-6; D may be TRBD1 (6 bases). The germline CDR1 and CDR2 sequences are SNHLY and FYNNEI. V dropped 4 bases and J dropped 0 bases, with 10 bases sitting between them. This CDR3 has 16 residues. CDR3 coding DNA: TGTGCCAGCAGTGCCGGACAGAACTCTGGGGCCAACGTCCTGACTTTC. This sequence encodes CASSAGQNSGANVLTF.

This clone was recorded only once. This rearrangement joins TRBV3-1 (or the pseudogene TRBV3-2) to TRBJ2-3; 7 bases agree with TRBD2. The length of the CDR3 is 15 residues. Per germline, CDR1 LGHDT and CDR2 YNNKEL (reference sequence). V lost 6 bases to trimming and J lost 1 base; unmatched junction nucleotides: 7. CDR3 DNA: TGTGCCAGCAGTCCGGGGGGAGCGGGCACAGATACGCAGTATTTT. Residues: CASSPGGAGTDTQYF.

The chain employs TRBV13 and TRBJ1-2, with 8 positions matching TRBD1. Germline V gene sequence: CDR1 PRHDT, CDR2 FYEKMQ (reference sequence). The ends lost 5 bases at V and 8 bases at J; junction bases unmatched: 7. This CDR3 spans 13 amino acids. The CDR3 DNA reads TGTGCCAGCAGCCAGGACAGGGTTGCAGGCTACACCTTC. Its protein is CASSQDRVAGYTF.

The CDR3 sequence is CASSLLVNEQYF. CDR3 nucleotide sequence: TGTGCCAGCAGTCTTCTAGTAAACGAGCAGTACTTC. J is TRBJ2-7 and V is TRBV2; D uncertain. The ends were cut back, 5 bases at V and 5 bases at J, with 10 bases in the middle. The germline CDR1 and CDR2 sequences are SNHLY and FYNNEI. This CDR3 comprises 12 residues. The full variable domain, rest sourced from reference TRBV2 and TRBJ2-7, is EPEVTQTPSHQVTQMGQEVILRCVPISNHLYFYWYRQILGQKVEFLVSFYNNEISEKSEIFDDQFSVERPDGSNFTLKIRSTKLEDSAMYFCASSLLVNEQYFGPGTRLTVT.

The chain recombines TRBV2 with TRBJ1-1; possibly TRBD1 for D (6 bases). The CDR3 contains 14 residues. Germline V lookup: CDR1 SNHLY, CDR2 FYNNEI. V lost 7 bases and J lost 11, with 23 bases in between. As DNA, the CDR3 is TGTGCCAGCATCGTCAACAGGGACAACGAGGGGGCTTTCTTT. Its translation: CASIVNRDNEGAFF. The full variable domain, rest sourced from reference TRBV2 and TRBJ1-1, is EPEVTQTPSHQVTQMGQEVILRCVPISNHLYFYWYRQILGQKVEFLVSFYNNEISEKSEIFDDQFSVERPDGSNFTLKIRSTKLEDSAMYFCASIVNRDNEGAFFGQGTRLTVV.

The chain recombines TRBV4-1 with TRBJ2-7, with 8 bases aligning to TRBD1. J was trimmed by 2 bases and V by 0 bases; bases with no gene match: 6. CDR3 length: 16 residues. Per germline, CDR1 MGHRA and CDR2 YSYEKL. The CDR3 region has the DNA TGCGCCAGCAGCCAAGATGGGACAGGTCCCCCCTACGAGCAGTACTTC. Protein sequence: CASSQDGTGPPYEQYF.

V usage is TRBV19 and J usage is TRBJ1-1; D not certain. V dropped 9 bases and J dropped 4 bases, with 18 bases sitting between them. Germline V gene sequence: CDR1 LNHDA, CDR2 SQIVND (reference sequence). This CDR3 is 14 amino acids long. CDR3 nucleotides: TGTGCCAGCGGCCTAGCTGGCAGTAGCACTGAAGCTTTCTTT. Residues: CASGLAGSSTEAFF.